This is a list of T cell receptor beta chains from one sample in a study of blood T cell repertoires in COVID-19. Only in-frame clones appear in the TCRdb table, and some are missing; sequencing was by immunoSEQ multiplex PCR. Altogether 75,000 or so clones are present, over 80% being singletons, with the ten largest covering 3% to 4.5%. The source material was peripheral blood. These receptors came from a man aged 50 or older with acute or convalescent COVID-19. Each CDR3 is given with its conserved first and last residue. D genes are given only for firm matches. For some rows the clone size is stated as once, few or many, or as a class when expanded; others skip it.

D	size	V	J	DNA	CDR3
.	.	TRBV7-2	TRBJ2-7	TGTGCCAGCAGCCTACCGGGACACCGATCCTACGAGCAGTACTTC	CASSLPGHRSYEQYF
TRBD1	.	TRBV6-5	TRBJ2-7	TGTGCCAGCAGTTACTCTAGACAGGGTGACTCCTACGAGCAGTACTTC	CASSYSRQGDSYEQYF
TRBD2	once	TRBV27	TRBJ2-5	TGTGCCAGCAGGTGGGGAGCGGGGTCGGGAGAGACCCAGTACTTC	CASRWGAGSGETQYF
TRBD1	.	TRBV6-4	TRBJ1-2	TGTGCCAGCAGTCCGGACAGGGGATCGAACTATGGCTACACCTTC	CASSPDRGSNYGYTF
.	few	TRBV7-9	TRBJ2-1	TGTGCCAGCAGCTCCTACCATGAGCAGTTCTTC	CASSSYHEQFF
.	once	TRBV5-8	TRBJ1-4	TGTGCCAGCAGGGGACTGAATAATGAAAAACTGTTTTTT	CASRGLNNEKLFF
.	.	TRBV30	TRBJ2-2	TGTGCCTGGAGTGTAACATTGCAGGTCGGGGAGCTGTTTTTT	CAWSVTLQVGELFF
TRBD1	.	TRBV11-2	TRBJ1-5	TGTGCCAGCAGCCAAGACAGGGGGCAGCCCCAGCATTTT	CASSQDRGQPQHF
TRBD1	.	TRBV29-1	TRBJ2-7	TGCAGCGTTGGACAGGGAAGCGACGAGCAGTACTTC	CSVGQGSDEQYF
.	few	TRBV7-9	TRBJ1-2	TGTGCCAGCAGCCCCGGTACTAACTATGGCTACACCTTC	CASSPGTNYGYTF
TRBD1	.	TRBV11-2	TRBJ1-2	TGTGCCAGCAGCTTAGGCTGGGCCGACAGGGGCCACGGCTACACCTTC	CASSLGWADRGHGYTF
TRBD2	.	TRBV6-2/TRBV6-3	TRBJ2-1	TGTGCCAGCAGTTCCCTATCTGGTAGCGGGAGGTTCTACAATGAGCAGTTCTTC	CASSSLSGSGRFYNEQFF
TRBD1	.	TRBV27	TRBJ1-6	TGTGCCAGCAGAAGGACAGGGGCCCAATTCTCCTATAATTCACCCCTCCACTTT	CASRRTGAQFSYNSPLHF
.	.	TRBV7-9	TRBJ1-3	TGTGCCAGTTCGGGGAACTCTGGAAACACCATATATTTT	CASSGNSGNTIYF
TRBD1	.	TRBV9	TRBJ2-7	TGTGCCAGCAGCGGTAGTGGGACAGGGTCTTTGGACTACGAGCAGTACTTC	CASSGSGTGSLDYEQYF
.	.	TRBV25-1	TRBJ1-6	TGTGCCAGCAGTGAAACAGGTTCTAATTCACCCCTCCACTTT	CASSETGSNSPLHF
TRBD2	.	TRBV30	TRBJ2-2	TGTGCCTGGAGTGGGCGGGGGGGGACTTCGGAGCTGTTTTTT	CAWSGRGGTSELFF
TRBD1	.	TRBV10-2	TRBJ1-4	TGCGCCAGCAATCAAGGGCAGGGGGATAAACTGTTTTTT	CASNQGQGDKLFF
.	.	TRBV6-2/TRBV6-3	TRBJ2-1	TGTGCCAGCAGTTCCCAAGGCGCGGTCTACAATGAGCAGTTCTTC	CASSSQGAVYNEQFF
TRBD1	.	TRBV30	TRBJ1-1	TGTGCCTGGCGCACAGGGGGATACACTGAAGCTTTCTTT	CAWRTGGYTEAFF
.	.	TRBV5-4	TRBJ2-5	TGTGCCAGCAGTGGTTGGGACTTACAAGAGACCCAGTACTTC	CASSGWDLQETQYF
TRBD2	few	TRBV18	TRBJ2-1	TGTGCCAGCTCACCCTCCCGCAGCGGGGGATATTACAATGAGCAGTTCTTC	CASSPSRSGGYYNEQFF
TRBD1	.	TRBV2	TRBJ2-3	TGTGCCAGCAGTGAAGGCTGGACAGGCCAAGGCACAGATACGCAGTATTTT	CASSEGWTGQGTDTQYF
TRBD1	.	TRBV11-2	TRBJ1-2	TGTGCCAGCAGAACTTACATCAAGACAGGGTCCTATGGCTACACCTTC	CASRTYIKTGSYGYTF
TRBD2	.	TRBV10-3	TRBJ2-5	TGTGCCATCAGTGGGCTAGCGGCCCAAGAGACCCAGTACTTC	CAISGLAAQETQYF
.	few	TRBV11-1	TRBJ1-6	TGTGCCAGCAGCTTAACACCCTATAATTCACCCCTCCACTTT	CASSLTPYNSPLHF
TRBD2	.	TRBV6-2/TRBV6-3	TRBJ2-7	TGTGCCAGCAGTCGACAGCGGGGGGCGTCCTACGAGCAGTACTTC	CASSRQRGASYEQYF
.	.	TRBV7-8	TRBJ1-4	TGTGCCAGCAGCTTTCTGACGCGAACAGACAATAATGAAAAACTGTTTTTT	CASSFLTRTDNNEKLFF
.	.	TRBV19	TRBJ1-5	TGTGCCAGTAGTATATCGGGTGTTAGCAATCAGCCCCAGCATTTT	CASSISGVSNQPQHF
.	.	TRBV20-1	TRBJ1-1	TGCAGTGCTAGTGCGAGGGCTCCGGGCACTGAAGCTTTCTTT	CSASARAPGTEAFF
TRBD1	.	TRBV18	TRBJ2-1	TGTGCCAGCTCAGGACAGGGGGCATCCTACAATGAGCAGTTCTTC	CASSGQGASYNEQFF
TRBD2	.	TRBV2	TRBJ2-7	TGTGCCAGCAATCGAGCGGGAGGGCCTACCGAGCAGTACTTC	CASNRAGGPTEQYF
.	few	TRBV7-2	TRBJ1-3	TGTGCCAGCAGCTTAGCGGGGGCAACTACTTCTGGAAACACCATATATTTT	CASSLAGATTSGNTIYF
TRBD1	.	TRBV7-9	TRBJ1-6	TGTGCCAGCAGCCCACGGGGGGGACAGGGAAATAATTCACCCCTCCACTTT	CASSPRGGQGNNSPLHF
TRBD2	.	TRBV7-9	TRBJ2-7	TGTGCCAGCAGCCAAGTTACGGGACTAGCGGCCTACGAGCAGTACTTC	CASSQVTGLAAYEQYF
.	.	TRBV28	TRBJ2-7	TGTGCCAGCAGTCACAAACTGGGGGGGCCTTACGAGCAGTACTTC	CASSHKLGGPYEQYF
TRBD1	.	TRBV6-2/TRBV6-3	TRBJ2-3	TGTGCCAGCAGTGACGGACAGGGGAGAACAGATACGCAGTATTTT	CASSDGQGRTDTQYF
TRBD2	.	TRBV12-5	TRBJ2-1	TGTGCTAGTACTAGCGGGGGGTTAACCTACAATGAGCAGTTCTTC	CASTSGGLTYNEQFF
.	few	TRBV10-3	TRBJ2-1	TGTGCCATCAGTGGGAGCCCAGCCCAGGGTGAGCAGTTCTTC	CAISGSPAQGEQFF
TRBD1	.	TRBV30	TRBJ2-1	TGTGCCTGGAGTTTGAACAGGGGTTACAATGAGCAGTTCTTC	CAWSLNRGYNEQFF
TRBD1	few	TRBV4-1	TRBJ1-1	TGCGCCAGCAGCCAACACAGGGGGCGGACTGAAGCTTTCTTT	CASSQHRGRTEAFF
TRBD2	.	TRBV6-5	TRBJ2-5	TGTGCCAGCAGCACCCGGGGGGTACAAGAGACCCAGTACTTC	CASSTRGVQETQYF
TRBD2	.	TRBV19	TRBJ2-5	TGTGCCAGTAATTTCGGGGGGGTCGGTGAGACCCAGTACTTC	CASNFGGVGETQYF
TRBD1	.	TRBV24-1	TRBJ2-1	TGTGCCACCAGTGACATGGGACAGGGGGCGGGAAATGAGCAGTTCTTC	CATSDMGQGAGNEQFF
.	few	TRBV30	TRBJ1-5	TGTGCCTGGAGCCTCGGAGGGCTCCAGCCCCAGCATTTT	CAWSLGGLQPQHF
.	.	TRBV6-1	TRBJ2-5	TGTGCCAGCAGTGAACTACACCAAGAGACCCAGTACTTC	CASSELHQETQYF
TRBD1	.	TRBV20-1	TRBJ1-1	TGCAGTGCTAGTACCTACAGGGGGCTCACTGAAGCTTTCTTT	CSASTYRGLTEAFF
TRBD2	.	TRBV18	TRBJ2-1	TGTGCCAGCTCACCTCTGCAGACTAGCGGGGATGAGCAGTTCTTC	CASSPLQTSGDEQFF
TRBD1	once	TRBV27	TRBJ2-7	TGTGCCAGCAGTCCTCGACAGGGGAACTACGAGCAGTACTTC	CASSPRQGNYEQYF
TRBD1	.	TRBV2	TRBJ1-2	TGTGCCAGCAGTGTTGGCCGACAGGGGCTTGGCTACGGCTACACCTTC	CASSVGRQGLGYGYTF
.	.	TRBV11-2	TRBJ1-5	TGTGCCAGCAGCCCGAACCCCGGGGGCAATCAGCCCCAGCATTTT	CASSPNPGGNQPQHF
TRBD1	.	TRBV7-7	TRBJ1-3	TGTGCCAGCAGCCCGGGACAGGGATTTGGAAACACCATATATTTT	CASSPGQGFGNTIYF
TRBD1	.	TRBV19	TRBJ1-6	TGTGCCACCCGGACAGGGGATGATCCCTATAATTCACCCCTCCACTTT	CATRTGDDPYNSPLHF
.	.	TRBV14	TRBJ1-5	TGTGCCAGCAGCCAAAAGCAGCGGACTTATAGCAATCAGCCCCAGCATTTT	CASSQKQRTYSNQPQHF
TRBD2	.	TRBV27	TRBJ2-3	TGTGCCAGCAGTTTAACTAGCGGGATCTTTGATACGCAGTATTTT	CASSLTSGIFDTQYF
.	.	TRBV27	TRBJ1-5	TGTGCCAGCAGTTTATGGGGCAAAAAGCCCCAGCATTTT	CASSLWGKKPQHF
TRBD1	.	TRBV6-1	TRBJ1-3	TGTGCCAGCAGTGAAGCGTCACAGGGGTCTGGAAACACCATATATTTT	CASSEASQGSGNTIYF